This passage covers 27 T cell receptor beta chains from one sample sequenced in a study of beta chain features in type 1 diabetes. The investigators reverse transcribed all of the isolated RNA, so they sequenced expressed TCRB transcripts. Clones were sequenced by immunoSEQ multiplex PCR, and TCRdb holds only the in-frame ones, with some missing. The sample yields roughly 380,000 clones, 20% seen once. The material sequenced was naive CD4+ T cells from blood. The receptors here all came from a woman between 18 and 29 years old in good health.

This clone was counted only a few times. The chain uses TRBV30 and TRBJ1-1, with 7 bases matching TRBD1. The CDR3 contains 13 residues. Germline V gene sequence: CDR1 GTSNPN, CDR2 SVGIG (reference sequence). With 3 bases clipped from V and 5 bases from J, the junction kept 6 bases outside the gene matches. In DNA, the CDR3 is TGTGCCTGGAGACGACAGGGTAATACTGAAGCTTTCTTT. Residues: CAWRRQGNTEAFF.

This clone was seen a handful of times. The rearrangement links TRBV19 to TRBJ2-5; 9 bases are shared with TRBD2. Germline CDR1 LNHDA, CDR2 SQIVND (reference sequence). This CDR3 comprises 16 residues. The junction had 5 bases not matched to a gene; V was cut back by 2 bases and J by 1 base. The CDR3: CASSIISGGAQETQYF. The CDR3 bases are TGTGCCAGTAGTATAATTAGCGGGGGCGCCCAAGAGACCCAGTACTTC.

This clone was recorded a few times. The rearrangement links TRBV4-1 to TRBJ2-6; tentatively, D is TRBD2 (5 bases). CDR3 length: 17 amino acids. V lost 1 base, J lost 1 base, and 11 bases lay in between. Germline V CDR1 and CDR2: MGHRA, YSYEKL. The CDR3 coding sequence is TGCGCCAGCAGCCAAGGAGGACTGCGATCTGGGGCCAACGTCCTGACTTTC. Residues: CASSQGGLRSGANVLTF.

The V gene is TRBV5-6, the J gene TRBJ1-2; D uncertain. The CDR3 extends over 15 amino acids. The V and J ends lost 0 bases and 7 bases respectively, with 16 bases between them. Germline V CDR1 and CDR2: SGHDT, YYEEEE. The CDR3 DNA reads as TGTGCCAGCAGCTTGGGAGGCGTGCCGCTGGGTGGCTACACCTTC. It translates to CASSLGGVPLGGYTF. Full variable domain (rest looked up from reference TRBV5-6 and TRBJ1-2): DAGVTQSPTHLIKTRGQQVTLRCSPKSGHDTVSWYQQALGQGPQFIFQYYEEEERQRGNFPDRFSGHQFPNYSSELNVNALLLGDSALYLCASSLGGVPLGGYTFGSGTRLTVV.

The V gene is TRBV4-2, the J gene TRBJ1-5; D may be TRBD1 (5 bases). Trimming stripped 0 bases from V and 6 bases from J, with 21 bases between. CDR3 length: 18 amino acids. CDR1 is LGHNA and CDR2 is YNFKEQ in the germline V gene. CDR3 region: CASSQDGGYRGEVQPQHF. In nucleotides, the CDR3 is TGTGCCAGCAGCCAAGATGGGGGATATCGGGGGGAGGTTCAGCCCCAGCATTTT.

This clone has only a few counts. The same CDR3 arises from other DNA sequences in this sample as well. The chain combines TRBV30 with TRBJ1-1; D gene ambiguous. V was cut by 2 bases and J by 1 base, with 8 bases left in between. CDR3 size: 13 residues. Germline CDR1 and CDR2: GTSNPN and SVGIG (reference sequence). This chain's CDR3 is CAWSLSGNTEAFF. The CDR3 DNA reads TGTGCCTGGAGTCTGTCGGGGAACACTGAAGCTTTCTTT. The full variable domain, its missing parts supplied by reference TRBV30 and TRBJ1-1, is SQTIHQWPATLVQPVGSPLSLECTVEGTSNPNLYWYRQAAGRGLQLLFYSVGIGQISSEVPQNLSASRPQDRQFILSSKKLLLSDSGFYLCAWSLSGNTEAFFGQGTRLTVV.

V usage is TRBV29-1 and J usage is TRBJ2-7; 8 bases are a match to TRBD1. V lost 4 bases to trimming and J lost 5 bases; unmatched junction nucleotides: 7. The germline CDR1 and CDR2 sequences are SQVTM and ANQGSEA. This CDR3 comprises 13 residues. For the CDR3, the DNA is TGCAGCGTTGGTGGGGACAGGTGGGACGAGCAGTACTTC. It is translated as CSVGGDRWDEQYF.

The chain links TRBV27 to TRBJ2-1; no clear D gene. Germline lookup yields CDR1 MNHEY and CDR2 SMNVEV (reference sequence). V dropped 2 bases and J dropped 9 bases, with 20 bases sitting between them. The CDR3 totals 16 residues. The CDR3 here is CASSLRYGGLRGEQFF. Here the CDR3 DNA reads TGTGCCAGCAGTTTAAGGTATGGCGGCCTAAGAGGTGAGCAGTTCTTC.

This clone showed up just a few times. The V and J genes are TRBV9 and TRBJ1-1; D gene uncertain. Germline CDR1 SGDLS, CDR2 YYNGEE. This CDR3 region has 13 residues. Trimming shortened V by 4 bases and J by 4 bases, and 11 bases separated the two germline ends. Here the CDR3 reads CASSLSPGTEAFF. Here the CDR3 DNA reads TGTGCCAGCAGCCTTTCTCCCGGCACTGAAGCTTTCTTT.

This clone has only one observation. V is TRBV5-1 and J is TRBJ2-7, with 8 nucleotides matching TRBD1. Germline lookup yields CDR1 SGHRS and CDR2 YFSETQ. The ends lost 7 bases at V and 2 bases at J; junction bases unmatched: 8. The CDR3 consists of 14 residues. The CDR3 nucleotides read TGCGCCAGCCGCTCCGGACAGGGAACCTACGAGCAGTACTTC. Its translation is CASRSGQGTYEQYF.

The chain links TRBV5-4 to TRBJ1-2; 8 nucleotides line up with TRBD1. This CDR3 is built from 15 residues. With 5 bases clipped from V and 4 bases from J, the junction kept 10 bases outside the gene matches. The germline V gene has CDR1 SGHNT and CDR2 YYREEE (reference sequence). The CDR3, as DNA: TGTGCCAGCAGTAGGTGGGGACAGGCGTCCTATGGCTACACCTTC. This gives the protein CASSRWGQASYGYTF. Full variable domain (missing parts from reference TRBV5-4 and TRBJ1-2): ETGVTQSPTHLIKTRGQQVTLRCSSQSGHNTVSWYQQALGQGPQFIFQYYREEENGRGNFPPRFSGLQFPNYSSELNVNALELDDSALYLCASSRWGQASYGYTFGSGTRLTVV.

The V gene is TRBV10-3, the J gene TRBJ2-2, with D possibly being TRBD2 (6 bases). V was trimmed by 0 bases and J by 4 bases, leaving 12 bases between them. Germline CDR1 ENHRY, CDR2 SYGVKD. This CDR3 has 16 amino acids. This CDR3 is CAISESAAGGTGELFF. The CDR3 DNA is TGTGCCATCAGTGAGTCGGCAGCCGGGGGCACCGGGGAGCTGTTTTTT.

This clone has just a few counts. The rearrangement links TRBV27 to TRBJ2-3; TRBD1 is a possible D gene (6 bases). The CDR3 runs 14 residues. Germline assignment: CDR1 MNHEY and CDR2 SMNVEV (reference sequence). V was clipped by 0 bases and J by 2 bases, with 6 bases between them. The CDR3, as DNA: TGTGCCAGCAGTTTATCGGGGGCCACAGATACGCAGTATTTT. Translating it yields CASSLSGATDTQYF.

The gene calls are TRBV6-1 and TRBJ1-4; D unclear. V lost 1 base to trimming and J lost 7 bases, with 13 bases between them. The CDR3 sequence is 15 residues long. Germline V gene lookup returns CDR1 MNHNS and CDR2 SASEGT. The CDR3 region is CASSEVGGIREKLFF. The CDR3 DNA sequence: TGTGCCAGCAGTGAAGTCGGCGGGATTCGTGAAAAACTGTTTTTT.

V usage is TRBV7-2 and J usage is TRBJ2-2, with D unresolved. The CDR3 length is 14 residues. Per the germline V gene, CDR1 is SGHTA and CDR2 is FQGNSA. V was clipped by 1 base and J by 4 bases, with 7 bases between them. The CDR3 DNA sequence: TGTGCCAGCAGCTTAGTACAGAGCACCGGGGAGCTGTTTTTT. Translated: CASSLVQSTGELFF.

J is TRBJ1-1 and V is TRBV18, with D hard to call. CDR3 length: 16 amino acids. The ends were cut back, 0 bases at V and 5 bases at J, with 16 bases in the middle. Germline assignment: CDR1 KGHSH and CDR2 LQKENI. For the CDR3, the DNA is TGTGCCAGCTCACCACCGTCACCAGTGCGGGCAACTGAAGCTTTCTTT. It specifies CASSPPSPVRATEAFF. Supplemented by reference TRBV18 and TRBJ1-1, the full variable domain reads NAGVMQNPRHLVRRRGQEARLRCSPMKGHSHVYWYRQLPEEGLKFMVYLQKENIIDESGMPKERFSAEFPKEGPSILRIQQVVRGDSAAYFCASSPPSPVRATEAFFGQGTRLTVV.

This clone was picked up a small number of times. J is TRBJ1-3 and V is TRBV4-3; D possibly corresponds to TRBD1 (6 bases). Germline assignment: CDR1 LGHNA and CDR2 YSLEER. The length of the CDR3 is 16 residues. The V gene lost 5 bases and the J gene lost 0 bases, with 14 bases spanning the gap. CDR3 coding DNA: TGCGCCAGCAGCGCACACAGGGTAGGCTCTGGAAACACCATATATTTT. It translates to CASSAHRVGSGNTIYF.

The chain has TRBV18 and TRBJ1-3; 7 nucleotides line up with TRBD1. The junction had 11 bases not matched to a gene; V was cut back by 6 bases and J by 0 bases. The CDR3 has 17 residues. Germline values: CDR1 KGHSH, CDR2 LQKENI. CDR3 loop: CASSLLRQGDSGNTIYF. The CDR3 region has the DNA TGTGCCAGCTCCCTCTTGAGGCAGGGGGACTCTGGAAACACCATATATTTT. Using reference TRBV18 and TRBJ1-3 for the parts outside the CDR3, the full variable domain is NAGVMQNPRHLVRRRGQEARLRCSPMKGHSHVYWYRQLPEEGLKFMVYLQKENIIDESGMPKERFSAEFPKEGPSILRIQQVVRGDSAAYFCASSLLRQGDSGNTIYFGEGSWLTVV.

The V and J genes are TRBV19 and TRBJ1-2; maybe TRBD1 (5 bases). The germline gives CDR1 LNHDA, CDR2 SQIVND (reference sequence). The germline V and J ends were trimmed by 4 bases and 4 bases, with 16 bases remaining between them. The CDR3 has 15 amino acids. The CDR3, as DNA: TGTGCCAGTAGTAAGTCGCCGAGGCAGGGCTATGGCTACACCTTC. Protein product: CASSKSPRQGYGYTF.

The chain recombines TRBV29-1 with TRBJ1-3; TRBD1 aligns across 8 bases. V lost 5 bases and J lost 4; bases outside the gene matches: 4. This CDR3 is built from 13 residues. The germline V gene has CDR1 SQVTM and CDR2 ANQGSEA. The chain's CDR3 is CSVLGTGGNTIYF. The CDR3 DNA is TGCAGCGTTCTCGGGACAGGAGGAAACACCATATATTTT.

This clone was observed a handful of times. The chain is built from TRBV7-9 and TRBJ2-3; 8 bases fit TRBD2. V lost 5 bases to trimming and J lost 4 bases; unmatched junction nucleotides: 14. The CDR3 is 17 residues long. Germline CDR1 and CDR2: SEHNR and FQNEAQ (reference sequence). Here the CDR3 DNA reads TGTGCCAGCAGCCCCCCCAATCGCGGGGGGATGGCAGATACGCAGTATTTT. This codes for CASSPPNRGGMADTQYF.

This chain connects TRBV25-1 to TRBJ1-2; no definite D call. The V gene's germline CDR1 is MGHDK and CDR2 SYGVNS. This CDR3 region has 11 residues. V was pared by 3 bases and J by 8 bases, with 7 bases between. The CDR3 nucleotides are TGTGCCAGCAGTGACGGGGTAGGCTACACCTTC. This sequence encodes CASSDGVGYTF.

V is TRBV28 and J is TRBJ2-7; possibly TRBD2 for D (5 bases). Germline V CDR1 and CDR2: MDHEN, SYDVKM. This CDR3 contains 15 residues. With 4 bases removed from V and 5 bases from J, the gap between germline ends came to 18 bases. The DNA of the CDR3 is TGTGCCAGCAGTTCATTCCGGGGATCTCCCCACGAGCAGTACTTC. Protein sequence: CASSSFRGSPHEQYF.

The chain has TRBV2 and TRBJ1-2; D is unclear. The germline V gene has CDR1 SNHLY and CDR2 FYNNEI. V lost 3 bases and J 5 bases, leaving 7 bases between the germline ends. The CDR3 length is 12 residues. The CDR3 sequence: CASSEAEYGYTF. In DNA form, the CDR3 reads TGTGCCAGCAGTGAGGCAGAATATGGCTACACCTTC.

The rearrangement uses TRBV30 and TRBJ2-5; D not certain. Between the trimmed V and J ends, which lost 3 bases and 5 bases, there was a span of 10 bases. Germline lookup yields CDR1 GTSNPN and CDR2 SVGIG (reference sequence). CDR3 size: 12 residues. The CDR3 sequence: CAWRDSGETQYF. In nucleotides, the CDR3 is TGTGCCTGGAGGGATTCGGGTGAGACCCAGTACTTC.

The V call is TRBV9, the J call TRBJ2-2; D is ambiguous. V was cut by 0 bases and J by 0 bases, with 6 bases left in between. CDR1 and CDR2 (germline): SGDLS, YYNGEE. The CDR3 spans 15 residues. CDR3 sequence reads: CASSVGSPNTGELFF. Here the CDR3 DNA reads TGTGCCAGCAGCGTAGGCAGTCCGAACACCGGGGAGCTGTTTTTT. Filled out from reference TRBV9 and TRBJ2-2, the complete variable domain reads DSGVTQTPKHLITATGQRVTLRCSPRSGDLSVYWYQQSLDQGLQFLIQYYNGEERAKGNILERFSAQQFPDLHSELNLSSLELGDSALYFCASSVGSPNTGELFFGEGSRLTVL.

The gene calls are TRBV4-3 and TRBJ1-6, with 9 bases fitting TRBD1. Germline assignment: CDR1 LGHNA and CDR2 YSLEER. Trimming cost V 5 bases and J 6 bases; bases outside gene matches: 11. This CDR3 has 17 residues. The CDR3: CASSFQQGAWGNSPLHF. The CDR3 nucleotides are TGCGCCAGCAGCTTCCAACAGGGGGCTTGGGGTAATTCACCCCTCCACTTT.